This TCR beta chain was identified during a study of blood T cells in healthy people across ages. Study-level points and caveats: Because donor CMV status was unknown, expanded clonotype changes were possibly confounded. A roughly linear age-dependent decrease characterized TCR beta diversity per million T cells.

With a J-beta primer mix and a sample-barcoded 5' primer, a second PCR ran about 7 to 12 cycles. The template-switch adaptor, which had 12 random nucleotides, put a tag on each cDNA molecule. TCRdb reanalysed the 5' RACE reads using MiXCR and keeps one entry per CDR3 protein. This sample has 600,000 to 850,000 distinct CDR3 sequences, with roughly 47% found just once. V shed 0 bases, J shed 6 bases, and the junction held 0 bases outside the gene matches. There are 13 residues in the CDR3. Germline V gene sequence: CDR1 SGDLS, CDR2 YYNGEE. Note on this clonotype: Its specificity is not known.

The chain has TRBV9 and TRBJ2-3, with 8 bases identical to TRBD1. This sequence originates from a woman in her sixties in good health. Sequencing input: blood. Written as DNA, the CDR3 is TGTGCCAGCAGCGTAGGGGACAGGGATACGCAGTATTTT. This gives the protein CASSVGDRDTQYF.